This T cell receptor (beta chain) was captured in a study of regulatory T cells in long-lasting Graves disease. Study results and limitations: Patients with persistent disease shared 2,500 to 3,500 public clonotypes, outpacing the approximately 920 shared by new patients.

For this clonotype: Its antigen is unknown. Just one base apart from a much larger clone, this may be a read error.

The length of the CDR3 is 16 residues. The J segment lost 3 bases and the V segment lost 0 bases, leaving 5 bases of the junction unmatched. Germline lookup yields CDR1 SGHDT and CDR2 YYEEEE. Investigators prepared the TCR beta libraries by applying iRepertoire HTBI primers and Arm-PCR of CDR3 regions. TCRdb re-derived calls from the multiplex PCR reads in MiXCR, one entry per CDR3 protein. The sample includes 200,000 to 250,000 distinct CDR3 sequences, 20% to 25% of them seen just once. This sample's time point: newly diagnosed GD, antithyroid drugs for less than 3 months. The TCR library was made from RNA that had been extracted from PBMCs in TRIzol. American Thyroid Association guidelines were used to diagnose Graves' disease. It was an endocrinology department in Xi'an, China, that provided the patients.

The sequencing here drew on peripheral blood mononuclear cells (PBMCs), taken at new diagnosis, from a patient treated with antithyroid drugs. This clonotype was obtained from a female donor with Graves disease. This rearrangement joins TRBV5-6 to TRBJ2-1, with 8 nucleotides matching TRBD2. This CDR3 reads CASSLEGLGNYNEQFF. In nucleotides, the CDR3 is TGTGCCAGCAGCTTGGAGGGACTAGGCAACTACAATGAGCAGTTCTTC.